This T cell receptor beta chain was retrieved from a study of blood T cell repertoires in COVID-19. The overall study: There were acute and convalescent COVID-19 samples, and they came from the United States, Italy and Spain. The analysed material was cDNA or gDNA that came from T cells, B-cell-depleted T cells, or PBMCs.

How the authors handled the data: Reference gene primer amplification gave nucleated cell count estimates. Method: immunoSEQ multiplex PCR; TCRdb's copy keeps in-frame clones and lacks some. That table gives V, J and clone size, and the DNA gave D and trimming. Of tens of thousands of clones listed, 93% are singletons. Germline lookup yields CDR1 LGHDT and CDR2 YNNKEL (reference sequence). Trimming cost V 4 bases and J 3 bases; bases outside gene matches: 8. The CDR3 is 15 residues long. The material sequenced was peripheral blood. This chain links TRBV3-1 (or the pseudogene TRBV3-2) with TRBJ2-7; 8 positions agree with TRBD2. The sequence came from a male donor with active COVID-19. The CDR3 bases are TGTGCCAGCAGCCCCATGACGGGGGGGTACTACGAGCAGTACTTC. It translates to CASSPMTGGYYEQYF.